The 14 T cell receptor beta chains in this list originate from one sample, sequenced in a study of T cell responses to AZD1222 COVID-19 vaccine. Repertoires were generated with immunoSEQ multiplex PCR, while TCRdb's copy carries only in-frame clones and drops some. The sample holds 110,000 to 150,000 clones; 85% to 90% are singletons and the top ten take 1.6%. Sequences were derived from peripheral blood, sampled on day 0 of AZD1222 vaccination. The receptors stem from an adult in good health.

The rearrangement joins TRBV19 to TRBJ2-1, with TRBD2 as a possible D gene (6 bases). The germline CDR1 and CDR2 sequences are LNHDA and SQIVND (reference sequence). V was cut by 4 bases and J by 7 bases, with 17 bases left in between. The CDR3 has 15 amino acids. CDR3 in DNA: TGTGCCAGTAGTAGGATCGCGGGGCTCTCGAATGAGCAGTTCTTC. It codes for CASSRIAGLSNEQFF.

This clone was observed a single time. J is TRBJ2-2 and V is TRBV11-3; weak D call: TRBD2 (6 bases). Germline loops: CDR1 SGHNT, CDR2 YENEEA. CDR3 length: 15 amino acids. V lost 1 base and J lost 4, with 10 bases in between. CDR3 DNA sequence: TGTGCCAGCAGCTTAGGATTGGGGGGCACCGGGGAGCTGTTTTTT. Translation gives CASSLGLGGTGELFF.

The rearrangement uses TRBV5-5 and TRBJ1-6, with 10 bases matching TRBD1. CDR3 length: 16 amino acids. Germline V gene lookup returns CDR1 SGHKS and CDR2 YYEKEE (reference sequence). J gave up 8 bases and V 0 bases, and 5 bases lay outside the gene matches. The CDR3 DNA reads as TGTGCCAGCAGCTTGGGGCCGGGGACAGGGGATTCACCCCTCCACTTT. Translating gives CASSLGPGTGDSPLHF.

This rearrangement joins TRBV7-2 to TRBJ2-3, with 9 positions matching TRBD2. Germline CDR1 and CDR2: SGHTA and FQGNSA. The CDR3 is 15 amino acids. Unmatched junction bases numbered 5, after V lost 5 bases and J lost 2 bases. The CDR3 region is CASSPQGLATDTQYF. Here the CDR3 DNA reads TGTGCCAGCAGCCCTCAGGGACTAGCCACAGATACGCAGTATTTT.

This sequence joins TRBV5-8 and TRBJ2-1; a possible D gene is TRBD1 (5 bases). V was pared by 1 base and J by 7 bases, with 15 bases between. CDR3 length equals 15 residues. In germline, CDR1 is SGHTS, CDR2 YDEGEE. The CDR3 nucleotides are TGTGCCAGCAGCTTGACCCCAGGGTTGGTGAATGAGCAGTTCTTC. Amino acids: CASSLTPGLVNEQFF.

J is TRBJ2-7 and V is TRBV28; D ambiguous. The CDR3 runs 12 residues. V lost 5 bases, J lost 5 bases, and 10 bases lay in between. Per germline, CDR1 MDHEN and CDR2 SYDVKM. The CDR3 loop is CASSPLDDEQYF. DNA for the CDR3: TGTGCCAGCAGTCCCCTCGACGACGAGCAGTACTTC.

The CDR3 region has the DNA TGTGCCAGCAGTCGGGACTCGGGCACAGATACGCAGTATTTT. It specifies CASSRDSGTDTQYF. The genes are TRBV28 and TRBJ2-3; D may be TRBD2 (6 bases). Trimming left V 5 bases short and J 1 base short, with 10 bases between. Germline assignment: CDR1 MDHEN and CDR2 SYDVKM. The CDR3 has 14 residues.

This sequence joins TRBV28 and TRBJ1-2; weak D call: TRBD1 (5 bases). The CDR3 length is 14 residues. The germline V gene has CDR1 MDHEN and CDR2 SYDVKM. V lost 4 bases and J lost 3, with 12 bases in between. For the CDR3, the DNA is TGTGCCAGCAGTTCTCGGGGCAGCGACTATGGCTACACCTTC. It yields the protein CASSSRGSDYGYTF.

This chain links TRBV19 with TRBJ2-3; D may be TRBD1 (8 bases). Germline V gene lookup returns CDR1 LNHDA and CDR2 SQIVND (reference sequence). The CDR3 runs 15 residues. V gave up 10 bases and J gave up 0 bases, with 17 bases separating them. The CDR3 nucleotides read TGTGCCACCTGGCACAGGGGGGGTAGCACAGATACGCAGTATTTT. This gives the protein CATWHRGGSTDTQYF.

The CDR3 nucleotides are TGTGCCAGCAGGCTCAGGGATCTTGGCTACACCTTC. Amino acid sequence: CASRLRDLGYTF. The chain joins TRBV6-1 to TRBJ1-2; tentatively, D is TRBD1 (5 bases). Germline CDR1 and CDR2: MNHNS and SASEGT. Trimming removed 6 bases from V and 7 bases from J, with 12 bases in between. The CDR3 loop spans 12 amino acids.

The chain recombines TRBV29-1 with TRBJ2-1, with a tentative D call TRBD2 (6 bases). Germline V gene lookup returns CDR1 SQVTM and CDR2 ANQGSEA. The CDR3 has 12 residues. As DNA, the CDR3 is TGCAGTGTCCTATGGACTAACAATGAGCAGTTCTTC. Translated, it gives CSVLWTNNEQFF.

This clone has a handful of counts. The V call is TRBV11-3, the J call TRBJ1-2, with D possibly TRBD1 on 5 matching bases. Germline V CDR1 and CDR2: SGHNT, YENEEA. The V gene lost 5 bases and the J gene lost 5 bases, with 9 bases spanning the gap. The CDR3 totals 12 residues. The CDR3 spells CASSNEGYGYTF. The CDR3 nucleotides are TGTGCCAGCAGCAACGAGGGGTATGGCTACACCTTC.

The chain joins TRBV5-4 to TRBJ1-1, with 10 bases identical to TRBD1. CDR1 and CDR2 (germline): SGHNT, YYREEE (reference sequence). The CDR3 loop spans 15 amino acids. With 2 bases clipped from V and 1 base from J, the junction kept 2 bases outside the gene matches. CDR3 residues: CASSFGTGANTEAFF. The CDR3 nucleotides are TGTGCCAGCAGCTTCGGGACAGGGGCGAACACTGAAGCTTTCTTT.

The chain couples TRBV6-6 to TRBJ1-2; 7 positions agree with TRBD1. With V trimmed by 5 bases and J by 8 bases, 2 bases remained unmatched. CDR3 length equals 11 residues. Per the germline V gene, CDR1 is MNHNY and CDR2 is SVGAGI (reference sequence). The DNA of the CDR3 is TGTGCCAGCAGTACGACAGGGGGCTACACCTTC. Encoded protein: CASSTTGGYTF.